What follows describes a single T cell receptor (beta chain). V was pared by 1 base and J by 4 bases, with 11 bases between. CDR3 length: 15 amino acids. CDR1 and CDR2 from the germline V gene are SGHAT and FQNNGV. The data derive from a study of blood T cell repertoires in COVID-19. For the study at large: The samples span acute and convalescent COVID-19 from the United States, Italy and Spain. The cDNA or gDNA used as material had been derived from T cells, B-cell-depleted T cells, or PBMCs.

In the original workflow: The assay estimated nucleated cells by amplifying reference gene primers. Method: immunoSEQ multiplex PCR; TCRdb's copy keeps in-frame clones and lacks some. From that table come the V and J calls and clone size; the DNA was used to work out D and trimming. This repertoire shows approximately 250,000 clones, 75% to 85% found once; its top ten account for roughly 1.4%. This chain uses TRBV11-2 with TRBJ1-3, with D possibly matching TRBD1 (5 bases). The clonotype originates from a woman between 35 and 50 years old who had recovered from COVID-19. The sample comprised peripheral blood. The CDR3: CASSLGGDYGNTIYF. CDR3 in DNA: TGTGCCAGCAGCTTAGGGGGGGACTACGGAAACACCATATATTTT.